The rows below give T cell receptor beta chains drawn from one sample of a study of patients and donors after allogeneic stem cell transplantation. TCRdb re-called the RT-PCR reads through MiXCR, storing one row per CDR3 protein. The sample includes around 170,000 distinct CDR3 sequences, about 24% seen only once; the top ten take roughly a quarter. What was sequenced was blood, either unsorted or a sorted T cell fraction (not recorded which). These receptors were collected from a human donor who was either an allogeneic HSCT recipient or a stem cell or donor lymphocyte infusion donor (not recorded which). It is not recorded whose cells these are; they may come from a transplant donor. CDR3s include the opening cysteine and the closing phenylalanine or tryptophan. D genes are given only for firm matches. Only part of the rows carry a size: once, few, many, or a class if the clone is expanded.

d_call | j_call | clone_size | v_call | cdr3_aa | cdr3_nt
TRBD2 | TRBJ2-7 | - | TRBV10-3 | CAISPRLAGGTTYEQYF | TGTGCCATCAGTCCTCGACTAGCGGGAGGAACCACCTACGAGCAGTACTTC
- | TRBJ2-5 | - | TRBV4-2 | CASSQNQWGNQETQYF | TGTGCCAGCAGCCAGAATCAATGGGGGAACCAAGAGACCCAGTACTTC
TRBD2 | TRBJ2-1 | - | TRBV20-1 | CSARSGGSASNEQFF | TGCAGTGCTAGAAGCGGGGGGAGTGCGAGCAATGAGCAGTTCTTC
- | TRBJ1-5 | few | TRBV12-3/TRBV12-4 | CASSLVTGTGANQPQHF | TGTGCCAGCAGTTTAGTCACAGGGACGGGAGCAAATCAGCCCCAGCATTTT
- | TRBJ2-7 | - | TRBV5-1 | CASSWGQKYEQYF | TGCGCCAGCAGCTGGGGGCAGAAATACGAGCAGTACTTC
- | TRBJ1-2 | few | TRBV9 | CASSRQDADGYTF | TGTGCCAGCAGCCGTCAGGACGCCGATGGCTACACCTTC
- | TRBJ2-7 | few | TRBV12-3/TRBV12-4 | CASRSQSSYEQYF | TGTGCCAGCAGGTCCCAGAGCTCCTACGAGCAGTACTTC
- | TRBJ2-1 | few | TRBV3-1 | CASSQSNNEQFF | TGTGCCAGCAGCCAGTCGAACAATGAGCAGTTCTTC
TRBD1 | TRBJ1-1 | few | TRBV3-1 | CASSPGTGYTEAFF | TGTGCCAGCAGCCCGGGGACAGGGTACACTGAAGCTTTCTTT
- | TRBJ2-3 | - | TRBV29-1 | CSVKWDTQYF | TGCAGCGTTAAATGGGATACGCAGTATTTT
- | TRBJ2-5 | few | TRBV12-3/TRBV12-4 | CASSFQLQETQYF | TGTGCCAGCAGTTTTCAACTGCAAGAGACCCAGTACTTC
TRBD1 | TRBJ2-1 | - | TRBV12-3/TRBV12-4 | CASSPDRSRYNEQFF | TGTGCCAGCAGTCCGGACAGGAGCCGCTACAATGAGCAGTTCTTC
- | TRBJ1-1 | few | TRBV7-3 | CASSLGQETEAFF | TGTGCCAGCAGCTTAGGCCAAGAGACTGAAGCTTTCTTT
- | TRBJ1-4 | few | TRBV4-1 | CATRGLGGEKLFF | TGCGCCACCCGGGGGCTCGGCGGGGAAAAACTGTTTTTT
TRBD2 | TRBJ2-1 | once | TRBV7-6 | CASSLNSGLAGPEQFF | TGTGCCAGCAGCTTAAATTCGGGACTAGCGGGGCCTGAGCAGTTCTTC
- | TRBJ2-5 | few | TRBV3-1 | CASSQGTSVGETQYF | TGTGCCAGCAGCCAAGGGACATCCGTCGGAGAGACCCAGTACTTC
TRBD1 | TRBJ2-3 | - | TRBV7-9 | CASSSSTGASGNTQYF | TGTGCCAGCAGCTCCTCGACAGGGGCTTCTGGCAATACGCAGTATTTT
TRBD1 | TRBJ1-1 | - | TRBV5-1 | CASSARDSPNTEAFF | TGCGCCAGCAGCGCACGGGACAGCCCGAACACTGAAGCTTTCTTT
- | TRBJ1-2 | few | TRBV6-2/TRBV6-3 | CASSDDRSGNYGYTF | TGTGCCAGCAGTGACGACAGATCTGGGAACTATGGCTACACCTTC
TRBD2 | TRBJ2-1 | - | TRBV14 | CASRNSGGANEQFF | TGTGCCAGCAGGAACAGCGGGGGGGCAAATGAGCAGTTCTTC
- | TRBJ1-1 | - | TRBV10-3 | CAIKRPGSLNTEAFF | TGTGCCATCAAGCGACCAGGGTCTTTGAACACTGAAGCTTTCTTT
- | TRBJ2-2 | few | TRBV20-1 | CSANPLGTANTGELFF | TGCAGTGCTAACCCGCTAGGAACCGCGAACACCGGGGAGCTGTTTTTT
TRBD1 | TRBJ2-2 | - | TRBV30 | CAWRGTGNTGELFF | TGTGCCTGGAGGGGGACAGGGAACACCGGGGAGCTGTTTTTT
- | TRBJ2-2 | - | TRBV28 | CASRSPLRTNTGELFF | TGTGCCAGCAGGTCCCCCCTCCGGACGAACACCGGGGAGCTGTTTTTT
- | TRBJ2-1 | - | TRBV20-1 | CSAPRGPSSYNEQFF | TGCAGTGCCCCTCGGGGGCCGAGCTCCTACAATGAGCAGTTCTTC
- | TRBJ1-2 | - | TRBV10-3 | CAIKTTDPHGYTF | TGTGCCATCAAGACAACAGACCCCCATGGCTACACCTTC
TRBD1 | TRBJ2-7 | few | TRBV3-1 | CASSRQYRGLYEQYF | TGTGCCAGCAGCCGACAGTACAGGGGGCTGTACGAGCAGTACTTC
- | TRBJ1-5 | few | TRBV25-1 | CASSDTRDSNQPQHF | TGTGCCAGCAGTGACACCCGGGACAGCAATCAGCCCCAGCATTTT
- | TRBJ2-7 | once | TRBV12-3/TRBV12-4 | CASSRRAEQYF | TGTGCCAGCAGCCGCCGGGCCGAGCAGTACTTC
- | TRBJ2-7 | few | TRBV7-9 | CASSPRYSYEQYF | TGTGCCAGCAGCCCCCGATACAGCTACGAGCAGTACTTC
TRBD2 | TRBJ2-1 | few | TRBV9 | CASSASRGEYEQFF | TGTGCCAGCAGCGCCTCCCGGGGGGAATATGAGCAGTTCTTC
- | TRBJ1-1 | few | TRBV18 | CASSPYPSGPNTEAFF | TGTGCCAGCTCACCATATCCCTCAGGGCCTAACACTGAAGCTTTCTTT
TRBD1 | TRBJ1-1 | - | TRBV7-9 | CASSFGQGLNTEAFF | TGTGCCAGCAGCTTCGGACAGGGCTTGAACACTGAAGCTTTCTTT
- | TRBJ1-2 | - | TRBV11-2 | CASSLIQVHYGYTF | TGTGCCAGCAGCTTGATCCAGGTCCACTATGGCTACACCTTC
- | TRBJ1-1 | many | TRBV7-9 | CASSMGYRMDTEAFF | TGTGCCAGCAGCATGGGGTACAGGATGGACACTGAAGCTTTCTTT
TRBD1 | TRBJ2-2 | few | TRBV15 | CATSRASPTTGTANTGELFF | TGTGCCACCAGCAGAGCCTCTCCTACTACCGGGACAGCAAACACCGGGGAGCTGTTTTTT
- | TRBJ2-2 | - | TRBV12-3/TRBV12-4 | CASSPGQEVTGELFF | TGTGCCAGCAGCCCTGGGCAGGAGGTCACCGGGGAGCTGTTTTTT
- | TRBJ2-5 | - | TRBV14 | CASSQDLPFETQYF | TGTGCCAGCAGCCAAGATCTCCCGTTCGAGACCCAGTACTTC
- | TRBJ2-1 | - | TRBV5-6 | CASSLGVSLGTVYNEQFF | TGTGCCAGCAGCTTGGGGGTAAGCTTAGGGACCGTATACAATGAGCAGTTCTTC
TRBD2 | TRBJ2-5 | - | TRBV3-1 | CASSHLTSGGIIETQYF | TGTGCCAGCAGCCATCTTACTAGCGGGGGAATCATAGAGACCCAGTACTTC
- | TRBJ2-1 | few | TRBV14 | CASSQYGGTPRNEQFF | TGTGCCAGCAGCCAATATGGCGGGACCCCCCGCAATGAGCAGTTCTTC
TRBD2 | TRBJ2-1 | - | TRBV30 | CAWSHSAGVAEQFF | TGTGCCTGGAGTCATAGCGCGGGAGTGGCTGAGCAGTTCTTC
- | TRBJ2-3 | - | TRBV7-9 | CASSFDPSTDTQYF | TGTGCCAGCAGCTTCGACCCTAGCACAGATACGCAGTATTTT
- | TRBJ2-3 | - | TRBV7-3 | CASSSPVEDTQYF | TGTGCCAGCAGCTCCCCCGTAGAGGATACGCAGTATTTT
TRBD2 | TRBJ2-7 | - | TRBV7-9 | CASQDRLAGPYEQYF | TGTGCCAGCCAGGACCGACTAGCGGGGCCCTACGAGCAGTACTTC
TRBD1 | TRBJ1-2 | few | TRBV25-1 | CASSFGTGDGYTF | TGTGCCAGCTCCTTCGGGACAGGAGATGGCTACACCTTC
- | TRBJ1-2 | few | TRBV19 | CASSLDGGSDGYTF | TGTGCCAGTAGCTTGGACGGGGGGTCGGATGGCTACACCTTC
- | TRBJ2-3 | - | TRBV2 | CASSTRSDTQYF | TGTGCCAGCAGTACCCGATCAGATACGCAGTATTTT
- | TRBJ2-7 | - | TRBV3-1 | CASSQGPSEQYF | TGTGCCAGCAGCCAAGGGCCATCCGAGCAGTACTTC
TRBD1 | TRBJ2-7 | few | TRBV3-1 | CASSQRPGGAGEQYF | TGTGCCAGCAGCCAACGGCCAGGGGGCGCAGGCGAGCAGTACTTC
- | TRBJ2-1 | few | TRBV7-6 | CASSSIKNRDSLYGQFF | TGTGCCAGCAGCTCGATAAAAAACCGGGACTCACTTTACGGGCAGTTCTTC
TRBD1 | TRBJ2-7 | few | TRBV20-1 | CSASTGDTNYEQYF | TGCAGTGCGTCAACAGGGGACACTAACTACGAGCAGTACTTC
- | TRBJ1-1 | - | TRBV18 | CASSPRQINTEAFF | TGTGCCAGCTCACCACGACAGATAAACACTGAAGCTTTCTTT
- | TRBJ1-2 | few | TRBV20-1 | CSARGGNYGYTF | TGCAGTGCTAGGGGGGGGAACTATGGCTACACCTTC
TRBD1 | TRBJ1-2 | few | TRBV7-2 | CASSSQPGQANYGYTF | TGTGCCAGCAGTAGCCAACCGGGACAGGCGAACTATGGCTACACCTTC
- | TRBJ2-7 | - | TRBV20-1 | CSATGTSRDYPTMGYF | TGCAGTGCTACCGGGACATCCAGGGACTACCCGACGATGGGGTACTTC
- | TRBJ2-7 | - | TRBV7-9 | CASSPGRGIRHEQYF | TGTGCCAGCAGCCCCGGCAGGGGAATTCGCCACGAGCAGTACTTC
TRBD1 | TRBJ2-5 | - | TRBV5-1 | CASSSGQQETQYF | TGCGCCAGCAGCTCGGGACAGCAAGAGACCCAGTACTTC
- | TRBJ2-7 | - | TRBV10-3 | CAISPISYEQYF | TGTGCCATCAGCCCTATTAGCTACGAGCAGTACTTC